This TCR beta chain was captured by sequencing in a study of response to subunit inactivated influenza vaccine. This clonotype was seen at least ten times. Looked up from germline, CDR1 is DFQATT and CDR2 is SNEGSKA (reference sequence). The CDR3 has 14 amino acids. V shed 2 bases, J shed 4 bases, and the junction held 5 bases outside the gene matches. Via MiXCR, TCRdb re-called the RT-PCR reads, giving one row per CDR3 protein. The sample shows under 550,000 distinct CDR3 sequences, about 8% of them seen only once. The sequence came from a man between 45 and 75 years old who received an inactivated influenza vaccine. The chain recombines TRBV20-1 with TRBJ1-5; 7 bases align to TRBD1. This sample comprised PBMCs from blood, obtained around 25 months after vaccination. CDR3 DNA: TGCAGTGCTAGACCGGGACAGACTAATCAGCCCCAGCATTTT. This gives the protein CSARPGQTNQPQHF.